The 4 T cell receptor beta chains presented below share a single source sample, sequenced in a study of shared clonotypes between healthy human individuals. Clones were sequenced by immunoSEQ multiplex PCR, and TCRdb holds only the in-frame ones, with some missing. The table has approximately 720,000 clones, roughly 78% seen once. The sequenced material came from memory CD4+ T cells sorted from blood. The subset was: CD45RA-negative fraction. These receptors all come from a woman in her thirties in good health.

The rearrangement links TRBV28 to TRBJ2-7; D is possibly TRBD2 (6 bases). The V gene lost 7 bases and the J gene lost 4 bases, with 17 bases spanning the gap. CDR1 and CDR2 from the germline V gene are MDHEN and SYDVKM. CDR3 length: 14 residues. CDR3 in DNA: TGTGCCAGCACCTTAGGAGGGCCCTTATACGAGCAGTACTTC. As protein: CASTLGGPLYEQYF. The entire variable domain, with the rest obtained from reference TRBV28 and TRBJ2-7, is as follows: DVKVTQSSRYLVKRTGEKVFLECVQDMDHENMFWYRQDPGLGLRLIYFSYDVKMKEKGDIPEGYSVSREKKERFSLILESASTNQTSMYLCASTLGGPLYEQYFGPGTRLTVT.

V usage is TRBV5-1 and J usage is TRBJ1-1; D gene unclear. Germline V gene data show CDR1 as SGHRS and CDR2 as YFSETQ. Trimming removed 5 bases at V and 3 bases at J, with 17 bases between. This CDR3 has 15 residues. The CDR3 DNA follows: TGCGCCAGCAGTCTGACGGCAGGCAAGGACACTGAAGCTTTCTTT. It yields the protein CASSLTAGKDTEAFF.

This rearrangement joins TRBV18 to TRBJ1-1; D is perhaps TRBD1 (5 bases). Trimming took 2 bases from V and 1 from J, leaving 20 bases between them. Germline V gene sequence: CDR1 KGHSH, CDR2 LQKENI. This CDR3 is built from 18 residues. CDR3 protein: CASSPSGREKGRNTEAFF. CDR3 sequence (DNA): TGTGCCAGCTCACCATCGGGCAGGGAGAAAGGACGGAACACTGAAGCTTTCTTT.

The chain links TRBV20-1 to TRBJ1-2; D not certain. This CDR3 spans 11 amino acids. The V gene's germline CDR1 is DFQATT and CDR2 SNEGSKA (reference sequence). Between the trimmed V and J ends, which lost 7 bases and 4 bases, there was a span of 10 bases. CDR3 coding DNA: TGCAGTGGACCGGAAACCTATGGCTACACCTTC. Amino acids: CSGPETYGYTF.